Listed below are T cell receptor beta chains from one sample, sequenced in a study of blood T cell repertoires in COVID-19. Sequenced by immunoSEQ multiplex PCR; TCRdb stores in-frame clones only, minus some. Among about 69,000 clones listed, approximately 82% were seen once. Material: peripheral blood. The source of these receptors is a woman aged 80 or over with acute or convalescent COVID-19. Both conserved end residues are part of each CDR3. A D gene is named only where the DNA matches it firmly. Only some rows state a clone size, as once, few, many or a class for expanded clones.

cdr3_nt	cdr3_aa	d_call	clone_size	j_call	v_call
TGTGCCAGCAGCCAAGAATTTGGCAGCACAGATACGCAGTATTTT	CASSQEFGSTDTQYF	NA	NA	TRBJ2-3	TRBV14
TGTGCCAGCAGACTCCGACTAGCGGGTAGGAATGAGCAGTTCTTC	CASRLRLAGRNEQFF	TRBD2	NA	TRBJ2-1	TRBV27
TGTGCCAGCAGTAGGGCCCCGGGATCAGGTACGCAGTATTTT	CASSRAPGSGTQYF	NA	NA	TRBJ2-3	TRBV6-5
TGTGCCAGCAGACCCACTCCGACAGGGTACGACTATGGCTACACCTTC	CASRPTPTGYDYGYTF	TRBD1	NA	TRBJ1-2	TRBV5-4
TGTGCCAGTAGTATAGTTGGAGGGATCACAGCTGGCTACACCTTC	CASSIVGGITAGYTF	NA	NA	TRBJ1-2	TRBV19
TGTGCCAGCTCACCTCGACAGGACAACACCGGGGAGCTGTTTTTT	CASSPRQDNTGELFF	NA	NA	TRBJ2-2	TRBV18
TGTGCCAGCAGTTTCCAGATAGGGGGTAAGGGCACTGAAGCTTTCTTT	CASSFQIGGKGTEAFF	NA	NA	TRBJ1-1	TRBV6-5
TGCAGCGTTCGAGGGACAGGGGCGCAATCAAACTATGGCTACACCTTC	CSVRGTGAQSNYGYTF	TRBD1	NA	TRBJ1-2	TRBV29-1
TGTGCCAGCTCACCATCCCAGGGGGATTACAATGAGCAGTTCTTC	CASSPSQGDYNEQFF	TRBD1	NA	TRBJ2-1	TRBV18
TGTGCCAGCAGTTACTCGGGCCCACATAGGGGCTACACCTTC	CASSYSGPHRGYTF	NA	NA	TRBJ1-2	TRBV6-2/TRBV6-3
TGTGCCAGCAGCCAAGGGTGGAGCTCCTACAATGAGCAGTTCTTC	CASSQGWSSYNEQFF	NA	NA	TRBJ2-1	TRBV3-1/TRBV3-2
TGTGCCACCAGCAGAGGACAGGGGGCGGTGGTCTACGAGCAGTACTTC	CATSRGQGAVVYEQYF	TRBD1	NA	TRBJ2-7	TRBV15
TGTGCCAGCAGCTCAGATGGGACTCGAACCTACGAGCAGTACTTC	CASSSDGTRTYEQYF	NA	medium-sized	TRBJ2-7	TRBV7-2
TGTGCCAGCAGCTTGGGTTACGGGACTGGCCACGATACGCAGTATTTT	CASSLGYGTGHDTQYF	NA	NA	TRBJ2-3	TRBV5-6
TGCGCCAGCAGCTTGTTGGAGGTTCTAGCGGGGGGGCGAGTATACAATGAGCAGTTCTTC	CASSLLEVLAGGRVYNEQFF	TRBD2	NA	TRBJ2-1	TRBV5-1
TGTGCCAGCAGAGGGACAGGGGGCCCCTACGAGCAGTACTTC	CASRGTGGPYEQYF	TRBD1	few	TRBJ2-7	TRBV6-5
TGTGCCAGCAGCCAAGGGGGGCTGATTAATGAAAAACTGTTTTTT	CASSQGGLINEKLFF	NA	NA	TRBJ1-4	TRBV14
TGTGCCAGCAGCTTCCGACGAGGCCCGGCGGGGGCGGTCAATGAGCAGTTCTTC	CASSFRRGPAGAVNEQFF	NA	NA	TRBJ2-1	TRBV3-1/TRBV3-2
TGTGCCAGCAGTCCCGGGACAGGGCATACCACAGATACGCAGTATTTT	CASSPGTGHTTDTQYF	TRBD1	NA	TRBJ2-3	TRBV27
TGTGCCAGTAGTATAGCGGGGACTGGACCGTACTACGAGCAGTACTTC	CASSIAGTGPYYEQYF	NA	NA	TRBJ2-7	TRBV19
TGTGCCTGGAGTGTACAAGTGAACACTGAAGCTTTCTTT	CAWSVQVNTEAFF	NA	NA	TRBJ1-1	TRBV30
TGCGCCAGCAGCCTGAGAGAGGAAAAACTGTTTTTT	CASSLREEKLFF	NA	NA	TRBJ1-4	TRBV4-1
TGTGCCAGTAGTTATCTAGCGGGGACATCAGATACGCAGTATTTT	CASSYLAGTSDTQYF	TRBD2	NA	TRBJ2-3	TRBV19
TGTGCCAGCAGTCACTTAACAGGGACCGAAGGCTACACCTTC	CASSHLTGTEGYTF	NA	NA	TRBJ1-2	TRBV3-1/TRBV3-2
TGTGCCAGCAGTCGGCCCCAGCGGGTGACATCAGATACGCAGTATTTT	CASSRPQRVTSDTQYF	NA	NA	TRBJ2-3	TRBV7-2
TGTGCCAGCAGTGAATATATAGAAGGGGTTACTGAAGCTTTCTTT	CASSEYIEGVTEAFF	NA	once	TRBJ1-1	TRBV25-1
TGTGCCAGCAGTTTACCAGGGGCACCCTGGGGCTACACCTTC	CASSLPGAPWGYTF	NA	NA	TRBJ1-2	TRBV6-5
TGTGCCAGCAGCTTAGGGAGAGTGGGGAACACTGAAGCTTTCTTT	CASSLGRVGNTEAFF	NA	NA	TRBJ1-1	TRBV7-2
TGCGCCAGCAGCGCGAACCCCCCTAGCGGGGGCCACCAAGAGACCCAGTACTTC	CASSANPPSGGHQETQYF	TRBD2	NA	TRBJ2-5	TRBV5-1
TGTGCCAGCAGAGGGACTAGCGGGGTGGGTGAGCAGTTCTTC	CASRGTSGVGEQFF	TRBD2	NA	TRBJ2-1	TRBV6-6
TGTGCCAGCAGTAGGGGTACAGGGGCCGTAACCTACGAGCAGTACTTC	CASSRGTGAVTYEQYF	TRBD1	NA	TRBJ2-7	TRBV13
TGTGCCATCCGGGGGTCCGGGGAGACCCAGTACTTC	CAIRGSGETQYF	NA	NA	TRBJ2-5	TRBV10-3
TGTGCCAGCAGCCCTACAAGGGAGCAGCCCCAGCATTTT	CASSPTREQPQHF	NA	NA	TRBJ1-5	TRBV12-3/TRBV12-4
TGTGCCAGCAGTGAGGAGGCGGGGTATGGCTACACCTTC	CASSEEAGYGYTF	NA	NA	TRBJ1-2	TRBV2
TGTGCCAGCTTTAAACTAAGCGGTGGTGAGCAGTTCTTC	CASFKLSGGEQFF	NA	NA	TRBJ2-1	TRBV6-5
TGTGCCAGCAGCAAAGAGGGGGGGGCTCCCACCGAAGCTTTCTTT	CASSKEGGAPTEAFF	NA	NA	TRBJ1-1	TRBV21-1
TGTGCCAGTAGACAGGCCGGGGGTGGCTACACCTTC	CASRQAGGGYTF	NA	NA	TRBJ1-2	TRBV19
TGTGCCAGCAGCTCCCTCGTTCTCAATGAGCAGTTCTTC	CASSSLVLNEQFF	NA	NA	TRBJ2-1	TRBV6-5
TGTGCCAGCAGACGGGGACAGTTAAATGAAAAACTGTTTTTT	CASRRGQLNEKLFF	TRBD1	NA	TRBJ1-4	TRBV6-5
TGCAGCGGGACACAGAACACTGAAGCTTTCTTT	CSGTQNTEAFF	NA	NA	TRBJ1-1	TRBV29-1
TGCGCCAGCAGCTTGGAAGGGGGCGATGAGCAGTTCTTC	CASSLEGGDEQFF	TRBD1	NA	TRBJ2-1	TRBV5-1
TGCAGCGTTGAAGACCCCTTGCGGGGGGGGAACACCGGGGAGCTGTTTTTT	CSVEDPLRGGNTGELFF	TRBD2	NA	TRBJ2-2	TRBV29-1
TGTGCCAGCAGTTCCCGTGGACAGCCTAACACTGAAGCTTTCTTT	CASSSRGQPNTEAFF	NA	NA	TRBJ1-1	TRBV27
TGTGCCAGCAGTTACGACAGGTCTAACACCGGGGAGCTGTTTTTT	CASSYDRSNTGELFF	NA	few	TRBJ2-2	TRBV6-5
TGTGCCAGCAGCAATACAGGGTCCAGCTACGAGCAGTACTTC	CASSNTGSSYEQYF	NA	NA	TRBJ2-7	TRBV7-9
TGTGCCAGTAGTTTGACAGGGGGCCCAGGGGCCTATAATTCACCCCTCCACTTT	CASSLTGGPGAYNSPLHF	TRBD1	once	TRBJ1-6	TRBV19
TGTGCCAGCAGCTTATGGCAAGGGGACAATAGCAATCAGCCCCAGCATTTT	CASSLWQGDNSNQPQHF	NA	NA	TRBJ1-5	TRBV7-8
TGTGCCAGCAGCTCTGGACAGGGGGGGTGGGATGAGCAGTTCTTC	CASSSGQGGWDEQFF	TRBD1	NA	TRBJ2-1	TRBV5-4
TGTGCCAGCAGGGGGGACAGGGAACGTTCCTACGAGCAGTACTTC	CASRGDRERSYEQYF	TRBD1	NA	TRBJ2-7	TRBV27
TGTGCCAGTAGTATCTCCAGGGATAGTCAGCCCCAGCATTTT	CASSISRDSQPQHF	NA	NA	TRBJ1-5	TRBV19
TGCAGTGCTAGTAAAGGACTGAATAATTCACCCCTCCACTTT	CSASKGLNNSPLHF	NA	NA	TRBJ1-6	TRBV20-1
TGTGCCACTAAGGGGCGGTGGACCGGGGAGCTGTTTTTT	CATKGRWTGELFF	NA	few	TRBJ2-2	TRBV24-1
TGTGCCAGCAGCTTGGATAGCGGATACAATGAGCAGTTCTTC	CASSLDSGYNEQFF	NA	few	TRBJ2-1	TRBV5-4
TGTGCCAGCATAGTAGGGGATTTAGCAGATACGCAGTATTTT	CASIVGDLADTQYF	NA	NA	TRBJ2-3	TRBV2
TGTGCCAGCAGATTAAACCCGGGCTATGGCTACACCTTC	CASRLNPGYGYTF	NA	once	TRBJ1-2	TRBV6-5
TGTGCCATCAGTGAGAGCATTTCGGGACTAGCGGGGTCCTACAATGAGCAGTTCTTC	CAISESISGLAGSYNEQFF	TRBD2	NA	TRBJ2-1	TRBV10-3
TGCGCCAGCAGCTTACGGGGGGCTGGCACAGATACGCAGTATTTT	CASSLRGAGTDTQYF	NA	once	TRBJ2-3	TRBV5-1
TGTGCCAGCAGTGTAGGGGCTGGGGCCAACGTCCTGACTTTC	CASSVGAGANVLTF	NA	NA	TRBJ2-6	TRBV2
TGTGCCAGCAGCTTAGCGGCAGGGGGTAACACTGAAGCTTTCTTT	CASSLAAGGNTEAFF	TRBD1	NA	TRBJ1-1	TRBV7-9